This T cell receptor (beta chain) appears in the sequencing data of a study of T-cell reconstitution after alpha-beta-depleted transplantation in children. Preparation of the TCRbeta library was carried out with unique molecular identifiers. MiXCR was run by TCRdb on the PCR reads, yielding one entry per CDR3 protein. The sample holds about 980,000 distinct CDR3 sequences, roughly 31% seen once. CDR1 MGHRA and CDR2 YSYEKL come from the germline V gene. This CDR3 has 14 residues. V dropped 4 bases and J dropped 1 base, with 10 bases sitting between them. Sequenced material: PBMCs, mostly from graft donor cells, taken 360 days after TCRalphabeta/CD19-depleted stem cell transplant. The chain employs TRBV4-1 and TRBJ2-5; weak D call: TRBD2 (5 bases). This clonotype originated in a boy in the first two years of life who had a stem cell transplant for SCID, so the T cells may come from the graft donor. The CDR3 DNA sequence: TGCGCCAGCAGCCCACGGGAAGGCCAAGAGACCCAGTACTTC. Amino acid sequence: CASSPREGQETQYF.